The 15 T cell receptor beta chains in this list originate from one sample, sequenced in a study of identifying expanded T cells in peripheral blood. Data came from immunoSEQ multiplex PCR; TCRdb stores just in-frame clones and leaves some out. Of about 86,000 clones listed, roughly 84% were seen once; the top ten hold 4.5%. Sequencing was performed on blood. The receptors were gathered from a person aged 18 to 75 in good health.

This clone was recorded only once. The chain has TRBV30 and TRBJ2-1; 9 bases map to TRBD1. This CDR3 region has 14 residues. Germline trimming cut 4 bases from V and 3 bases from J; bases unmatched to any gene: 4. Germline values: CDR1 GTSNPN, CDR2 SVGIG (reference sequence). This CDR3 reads CAWTGTGIYNEQFF. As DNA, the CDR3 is TGTGCCTGGACAGGGACAGGGATCTACAATGAGCAGTTCTTC.

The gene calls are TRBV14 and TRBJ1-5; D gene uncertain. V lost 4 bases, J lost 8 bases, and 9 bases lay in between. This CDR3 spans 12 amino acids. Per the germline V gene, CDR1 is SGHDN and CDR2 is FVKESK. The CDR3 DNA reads TGTGCCAGCAGCCGGGGATGGGAGCCCCAGCATTTT. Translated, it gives CASSRGWEPQHF.

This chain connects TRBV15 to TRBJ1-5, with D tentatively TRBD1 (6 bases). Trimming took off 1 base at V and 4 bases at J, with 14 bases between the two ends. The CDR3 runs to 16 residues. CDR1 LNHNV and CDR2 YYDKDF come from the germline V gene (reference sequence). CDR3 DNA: TGTGCCACCAGCAGAGGGAACAGGGACGCGAATCAGCCCCAGCATTTT. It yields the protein CATSRGNRDANQPQHF.

CDR3 nucleotides: TGTGCCAGCAGCCCCACCGGGACAGGGGTAACTGAAGCTTTCTTT. Its translation is CASSPTGTGVTEAFF. The chain employs TRBV7-2 and TRBJ1-1; 10 bases line up with TRBD1. CDR1 and CDR2 (germline): SGHTA, FQGNSA. Germline trimming cut 5 bases from V and 5 bases from J; bases unmatched to any gene: 8. CDR3 length equals 15 residues.

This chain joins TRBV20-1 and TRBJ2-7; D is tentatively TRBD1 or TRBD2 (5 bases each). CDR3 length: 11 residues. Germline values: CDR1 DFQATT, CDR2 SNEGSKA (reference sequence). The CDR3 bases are TGCGGGGGTGAGGATGGCTACGAGCAGTACTTC. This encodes CGGEDGYEQYF.

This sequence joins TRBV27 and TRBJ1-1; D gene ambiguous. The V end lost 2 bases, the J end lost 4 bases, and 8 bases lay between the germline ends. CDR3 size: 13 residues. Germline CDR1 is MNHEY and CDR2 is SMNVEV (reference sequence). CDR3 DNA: TGTGCCAGCAGTTTAGCTGGGTTCACTGAAGCTTTCTTT. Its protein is CASSLAGFTEAFF.

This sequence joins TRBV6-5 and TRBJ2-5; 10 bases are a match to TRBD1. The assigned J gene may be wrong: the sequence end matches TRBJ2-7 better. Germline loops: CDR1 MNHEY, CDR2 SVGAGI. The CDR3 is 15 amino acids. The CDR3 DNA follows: TGTGCCAGCAGGAAGACCGGGACAGGGGCCTACGAGCAGTACTTC. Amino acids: CASRKTGTGAYEQYF.

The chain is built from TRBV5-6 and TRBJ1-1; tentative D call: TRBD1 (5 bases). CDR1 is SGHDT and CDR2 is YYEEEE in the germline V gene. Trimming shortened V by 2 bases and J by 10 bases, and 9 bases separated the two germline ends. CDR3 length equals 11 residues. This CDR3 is CASSFGARAFF. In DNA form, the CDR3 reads TGTGCCAGCAGCTTCGGGGCTCGAGCTTTCTTT.

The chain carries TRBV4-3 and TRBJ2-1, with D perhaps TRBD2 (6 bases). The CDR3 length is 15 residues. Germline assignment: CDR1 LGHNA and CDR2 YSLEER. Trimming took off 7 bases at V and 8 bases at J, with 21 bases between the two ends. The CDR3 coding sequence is TGCGCCAGCACCCCCGGAGGGGCCTCCTTGGATGAGCAGTTCTTC. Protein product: CASTPGGASLDEQFF.

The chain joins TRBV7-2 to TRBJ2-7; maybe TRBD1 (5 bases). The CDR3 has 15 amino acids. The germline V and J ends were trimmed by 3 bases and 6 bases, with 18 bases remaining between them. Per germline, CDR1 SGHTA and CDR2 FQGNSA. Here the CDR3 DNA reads TGTGCCAGCAGCTTGAACCAGGGTGGTTTCGGCGAGCAGTACTTC. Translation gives CASSLNQGGFGEQYF.

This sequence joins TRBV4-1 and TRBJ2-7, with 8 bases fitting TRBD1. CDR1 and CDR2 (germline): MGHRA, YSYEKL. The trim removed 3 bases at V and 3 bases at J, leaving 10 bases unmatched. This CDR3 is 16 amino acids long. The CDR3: CASSHTRTGRNYEQYF. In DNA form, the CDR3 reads TGCGCCAGCAGCCATACTCGGACAGGGAGGAACTACGAGCAGTACTTC.

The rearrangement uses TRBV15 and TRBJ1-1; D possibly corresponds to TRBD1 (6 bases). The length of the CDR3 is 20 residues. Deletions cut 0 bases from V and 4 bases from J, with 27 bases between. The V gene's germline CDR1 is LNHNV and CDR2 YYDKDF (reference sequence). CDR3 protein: CATSRDIAGGQAIGFTEAFF. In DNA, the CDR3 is TGTGCCACCAGCAGAGATATTGCGGGGGGGCAGGCGATAGGATTCACTGAAGCTTTCTTT.

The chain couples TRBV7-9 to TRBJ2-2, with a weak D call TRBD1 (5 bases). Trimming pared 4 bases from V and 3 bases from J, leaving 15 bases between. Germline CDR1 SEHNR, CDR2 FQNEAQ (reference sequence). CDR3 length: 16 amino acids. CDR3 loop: CASSSQAALDTGELFF. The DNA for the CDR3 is TGTGCCAGCAGCTCACAGGCCGCATTAGACACCGGGGAGCTGTTTTTT.

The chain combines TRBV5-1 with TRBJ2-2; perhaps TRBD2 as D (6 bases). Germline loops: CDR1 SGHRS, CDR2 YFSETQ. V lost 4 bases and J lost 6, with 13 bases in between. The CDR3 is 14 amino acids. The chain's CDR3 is CASSTGGSSGELFF. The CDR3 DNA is TGCGCCAGCAGCACTGGGGGGTCCTCCGGGGAGCTGTTTTTT.

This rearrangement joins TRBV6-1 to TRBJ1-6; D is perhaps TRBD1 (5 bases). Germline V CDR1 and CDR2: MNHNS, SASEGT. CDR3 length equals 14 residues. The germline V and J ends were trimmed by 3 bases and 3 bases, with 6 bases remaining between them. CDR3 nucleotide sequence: TGTGCCAGCAGTGACGGACACTATAATTCACCCCTCCACTTT. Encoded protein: CASSDGHYNSPLHF.